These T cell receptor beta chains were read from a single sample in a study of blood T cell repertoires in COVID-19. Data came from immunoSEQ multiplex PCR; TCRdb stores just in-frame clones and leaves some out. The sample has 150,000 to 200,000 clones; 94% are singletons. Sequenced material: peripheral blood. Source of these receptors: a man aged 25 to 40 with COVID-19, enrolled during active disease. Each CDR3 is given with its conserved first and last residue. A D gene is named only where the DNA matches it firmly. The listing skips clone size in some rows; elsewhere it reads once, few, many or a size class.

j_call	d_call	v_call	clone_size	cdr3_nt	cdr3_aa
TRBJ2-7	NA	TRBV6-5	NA	TGTGCCAGCAGTTACTACGCGGACAGCCTCTACGAGCAGTACTTC	CASSYYADSLYEQYF
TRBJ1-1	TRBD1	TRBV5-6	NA	TGTGCCAGCAGCTTTAGGACAGGCGACCTCAGATCTTTCTTT	CASSFRTGDLRSFF
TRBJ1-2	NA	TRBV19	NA	TGTGCCAGTAGTACCTCAACAGAGAGCTATGGCTACACCTTC	CASSTSTESYGYTF
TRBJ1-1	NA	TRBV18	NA	TGTGCCAGCTCACCATGGTGGACCCCAGGGGCGAACACTGAAGCTTTCTTT	CASSPWWTPGANTEAFF
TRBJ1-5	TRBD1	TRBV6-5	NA	TGTGCCAGCCTCCGGGACAGCCGATATCAGCCCCAGCATTTT	CASLRDSRYQPQHF
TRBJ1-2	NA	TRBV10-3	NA	TGTGCCATCAGTGGTACAGCAATTAACTATGGCTACACCTTC	CAISGTAINYGYTF
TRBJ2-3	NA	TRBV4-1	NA	TGCGCCAGCAGCCAAGGAGCGGGCACAGATACGCAGTATTTT	CASSQGAGTDTQYF
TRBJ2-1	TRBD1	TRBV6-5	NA	TGTGCCAGCAGACCGACAGGGAACAATGAGCAGTTCTTC	CASRPTGNNEQFF
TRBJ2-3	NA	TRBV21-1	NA	TGTGCCAGCAGCAAAGCCCCCTCGACAGATACGCAGTATTTT	CASSKAPSTDTQYF
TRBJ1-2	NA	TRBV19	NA	TGTGCCAGCCAGGGGAAGATCTATGGCTACACCTTC	CASQGKIYGYTF
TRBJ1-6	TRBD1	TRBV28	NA	TGTGCCAGCAGTTCTCTCCGACAGGGACGTAATTCACCCCTCCACTTT	CASSSLRQGRNSPLHF
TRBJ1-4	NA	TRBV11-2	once	TGTGCCAGCAGCTTAGATCGAGACATACCGGAGGAGCCAACTAATGAAAAACTGTTTTTT	CASSLDRDIPEEPTNEKLFF
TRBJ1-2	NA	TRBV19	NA	TGTGCCAGTAAGGAGGGGCCGAGGAACTATGGCTACACCTTC	CASKEGPRNYGYTF
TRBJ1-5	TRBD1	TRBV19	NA	TGTGCCAGGGGGGACAGGGCGAGAGGCAATCAGCCCCAGCATTTT	CARGDRARGNQPQHF
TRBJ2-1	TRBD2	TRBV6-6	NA	TGTGCCAGCAGAGCAGGGACTAGCGGAAACAATGAGCAGTTCTTC	CASRAGTSGNNEQFF
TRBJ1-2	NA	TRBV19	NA	TGTGCCAGTAGTATTGAAAGGAGGCCCCCATCCGGCTACACCTTC	CASSIERRPPSGYTF
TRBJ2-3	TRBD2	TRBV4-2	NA	TGTGCCAGCAGCCAAGATTACTCTAGCGGGGGGGCCAGAGATACGCAGTATTTT	CASSQDYSSGGARDTQYF
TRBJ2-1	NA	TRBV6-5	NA	TGTGCCAGCAGTACTGAGGTATACCCTTACAATGAGCAGTTCTTC	CASSTEVYPYNEQFF
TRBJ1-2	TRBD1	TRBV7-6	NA	TGTGCCAGCAGCCCGGGGACAGACTATGGCTACACCTTC	CASSPGTDYGYTF
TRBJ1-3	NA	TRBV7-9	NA	TGTGCCAGCAGCGGCGGGAGGCGAAACACCATATATTTT	CASSGGRRNTIYF
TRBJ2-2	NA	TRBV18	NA	TGTGCCAGCTCACCAAGCTCCGGGGGGCTAACCGGGGAGCTGTTTTTT	CASSPSSGGLTGELFF
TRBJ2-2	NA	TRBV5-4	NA	TGTGCCAGCAGCTTGGCCGGGCGGGGGCGGAGGACCGGGGAGCTGTTTTTT	CASSLAGRGRRTGELFF
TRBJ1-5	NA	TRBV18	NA	TGTGCCAGCTCATCTCCCGGGGATTTGCTAGGGCCCCAGCATTTT	CASSSPGDLLGPQHF
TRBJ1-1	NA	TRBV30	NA	TGTGCCTGGAGTGATGGGCACCCCGGCGCTGAAGCTTTCTTT	CAWSDGHPGAEAFF
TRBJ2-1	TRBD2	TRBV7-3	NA	TGTGCCAGCAGCTTAACCGGGACTAGCGGGATTGAGCAGTTCTTC	CASSLTGTSGIEQFF
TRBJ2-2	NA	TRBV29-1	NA	TGCAGCGTTGAATCTTACAGGGCGAACACCGGGGAGCTGTTTTTT	CSVESYRANTGELFF
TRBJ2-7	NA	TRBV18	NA	TGTGCCAGCTCACCTGACTCGGAGAGCTCCTACGAGCAGTACTTC	CASSPDSESSYEQYF
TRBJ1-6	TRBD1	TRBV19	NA	TGTGCCAGTACCGAACAGGGGGCTGGATCACCCCTCCACTTT	CASTEQGAGSPLHF
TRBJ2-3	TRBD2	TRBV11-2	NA	TGTGCCAGCAGCTTAGATTTGCCCGCCGGGGGGGCGACAGATACGCAGTATTTT	CASSLDLPAGGATDTQYF
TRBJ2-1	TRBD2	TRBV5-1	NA	TGCGCCAGCAGCTCGGGACTAGCGGGGGGCGAGCAGTTCTTC	CASSSGLAGGEQFF
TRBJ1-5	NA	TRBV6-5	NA	TGTGCCAGCAGTTACAGGGGAAATCAGCCCCAGCATTTT	CASSYRGNQPQHF
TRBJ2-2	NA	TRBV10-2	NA	TGCGCCAGCCGATCACCGGGGGACTCCGGGGAGCTGTTTTTT	CASRSPGDSGELFF
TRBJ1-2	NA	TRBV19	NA	TGTGCCAGTAGGACAGAGGAATATGGCTACACCTTC	CASRTEEYGYTF
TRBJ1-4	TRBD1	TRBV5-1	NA	TGCGCCAGCAGCTTGGGGGACAGGGGTAATGAAAAACTGTTTTTT	CASSLGDRGNEKLFF
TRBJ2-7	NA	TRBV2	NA	TGTGCCAGCAGGTCGGAAGCCGGACTGGGCGAGCAGTACTTC	CASRSEAGLGEQYF
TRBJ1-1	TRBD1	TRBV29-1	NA	TGCAGCGTTGCAGGGGGCGCGAGTTCTGAAGCTTTCTTT	CSVAGGASSEAFF
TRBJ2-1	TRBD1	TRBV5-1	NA	TGCGCCAGCAGCTTAGGGACAGGGGACAATGAGCAGTTCTTC	CASSLGTGDNEQFF
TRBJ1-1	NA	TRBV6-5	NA	TGTGCCACCCGACAGGACTTAATGAACACTGAAGCTTTCTTT	CATRQDLMNTEAFF
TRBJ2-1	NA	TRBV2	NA	TGTGCCAGCACCCAGGGGCCCCTCAATGAGCAGTTCTTC	CASTQGPLNEQFF
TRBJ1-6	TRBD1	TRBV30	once	TGTGCCTGGAGTCAAGACAGGGGGCAACATAATTCACCCCTCCACTTT	CAWSQDRGQHNSPLHF